The clone carrying this TCR beta chain was seen at least ten times. This sample was included in a study of Graves' ophthalmopathy and Graves' hyperthyroidism. RNA transcripts yielded amplified TCR beta CDR3 regions. RT-PCR was first run with HTBI primers, then multiplex PCR in a second round. MiXCR was run by TCRdb on the multiplex PCR reads, yielding one entry per CDR3 protein. The sample has roughly 380,000 distinct CDR3 sequences; roughly 14% are singletons. Per the germline V gene, CDR1 is SGHAT and CDR2 is FQNNGV. CDR3 length: 14 residues. Trimming removed 3 bases from V and 2 bases from J, with 10 bases in between.

The receptor was derived from a woman younger than 35 with stable Graves' hyperthyroidism. This rearrangement joins TRBV11-2 to TRBJ2-5; D is possibly TRBD2 (5 bases). The material sequenced was peripheral blood. This CDR3 reads CASSLMDFQETQYF. In nucleotides, the CDR3 is TGTGCCAGCAGCTTGATGGACTTTCAAGAGACCCAGTACTTC.